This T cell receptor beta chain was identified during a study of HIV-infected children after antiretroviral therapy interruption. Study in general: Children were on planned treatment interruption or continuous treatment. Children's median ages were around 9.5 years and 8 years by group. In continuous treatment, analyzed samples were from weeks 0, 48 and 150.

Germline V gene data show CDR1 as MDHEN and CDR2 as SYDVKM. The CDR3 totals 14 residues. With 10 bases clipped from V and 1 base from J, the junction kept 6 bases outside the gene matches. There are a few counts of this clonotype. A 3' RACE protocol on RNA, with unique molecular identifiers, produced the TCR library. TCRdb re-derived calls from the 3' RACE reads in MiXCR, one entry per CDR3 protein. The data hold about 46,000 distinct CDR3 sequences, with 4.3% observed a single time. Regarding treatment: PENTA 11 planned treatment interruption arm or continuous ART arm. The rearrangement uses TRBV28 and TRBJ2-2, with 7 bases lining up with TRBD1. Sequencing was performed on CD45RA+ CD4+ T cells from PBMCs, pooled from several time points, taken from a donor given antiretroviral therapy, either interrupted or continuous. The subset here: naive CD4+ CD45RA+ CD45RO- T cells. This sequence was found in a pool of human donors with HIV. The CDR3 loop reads CATLTGLNTGELFF. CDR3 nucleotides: TGTGCCACCCTGACAGGGTTGAACACCGGGGAGCTGTTTTTT.